Sequencing of this TCR beta chain was carried out in a study of blood T cell repertoires in COVID-19. Study-wide background: Donors in the United States, Italy and Spain gave samples during acute or convalescent COVID-19.

Per the authors' pipeline: Estimated nucleated cell counts came from reference gene primer amplification. Libraries were prepared by immunoSEQ multiplex PCR; TCRdb keeps only in-frame clonotypes and omits some of them. V, J and clone size were drawn from that table, and D and trimming were deduced from the DNA. Found here are 45,000 to 55,000 clones, over 80% of them singletons; the top ten hold 1.6%. There are 14 residues in the CDR3. V was shortened by 6 bases and J by 7 bases, with 14 bases between the two germline ends. In germline, CDR1 is SGHDT, CDR2 YYEEEE. This clone was observed a handful of times.

The sequence was obtained from a man aged 45-65 years with acute or convalescent COVID-19. The sample taken for sequencing was peripheral blood. The chain has TRBV5-6 and TRBJ1-6; D might be TRBD1 (5 bases). This CDR3 is CASTNWGGNSPLHF. CDR3 nucleotide sequence: TGTGCCAGCACGAATTGGGGGGGGAATTCACCCCTCCACTTT.